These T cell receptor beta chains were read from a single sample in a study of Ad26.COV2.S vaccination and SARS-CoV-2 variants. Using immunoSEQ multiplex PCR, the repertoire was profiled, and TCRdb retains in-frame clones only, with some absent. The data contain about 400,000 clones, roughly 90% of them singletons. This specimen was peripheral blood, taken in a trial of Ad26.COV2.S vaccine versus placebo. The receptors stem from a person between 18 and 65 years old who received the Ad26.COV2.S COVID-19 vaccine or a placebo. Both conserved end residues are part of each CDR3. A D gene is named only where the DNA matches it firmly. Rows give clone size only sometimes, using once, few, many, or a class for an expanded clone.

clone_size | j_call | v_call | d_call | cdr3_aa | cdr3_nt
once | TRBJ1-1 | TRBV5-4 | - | CASSFGAQKNTEAFF | TGTGCCAGCAGCTTTGGCGCCCAAAAGAACACTGAAGCTTTCTTT
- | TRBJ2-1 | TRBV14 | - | CASSPGPVGSYNEQFF | TGTGCCAGCAGCCCGGGACCGGTAGGGTCCTACAATGAGCAGTTCTTC
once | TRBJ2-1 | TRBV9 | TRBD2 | CASSVERGKPYNEQFF | TGTGCCAGCAGCGTAGAGCGGGGGAAACCCTACAATGAGCAGTTCTTC
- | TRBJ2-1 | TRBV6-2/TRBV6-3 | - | CASSYGPVYNEQFF | TGTGCCAGCAGTTATGGGCCGGTGTACAATGAGCAGTTCTTC
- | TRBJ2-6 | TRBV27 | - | CASSFLGSGANVLTF | TGTGCCAGCAGTTTTCTCGGGTCTGGGGCCAACGTCCTGACTTTC
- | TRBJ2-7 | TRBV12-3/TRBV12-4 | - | CASSLGYEQYF | TGTGCCAGCAGTTTGGGATACGAGCAGTACTTC
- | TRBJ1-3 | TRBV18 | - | CASSPSSGAAAGNTIYF | TGTGCCAGCTCACCAAGCTCAGGGGCGGCGGCTGGAAACACCATATATTTT
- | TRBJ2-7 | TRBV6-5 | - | CASSYGGGRYEQYF | TGTGCCAGCAGTTATGGAGGGGGCAGGTACGAGCAGTACTTC
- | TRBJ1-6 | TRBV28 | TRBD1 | CASSSTGTGNSPLHF | TGTGCCAGCAGTTCAACCGGGACAGGAAATTCACCCCTCCACTTT
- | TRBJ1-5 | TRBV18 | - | CASSPPLGQNNQPQHF | TGTGCCAGCTCACCACCGCTTGGACAGAACAATCAGCCCCAGCATTTT
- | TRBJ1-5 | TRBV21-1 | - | CASSKVGTGAGVYNQPQHF | -
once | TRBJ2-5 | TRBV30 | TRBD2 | CAWSPRTSGAETQYF | TGTGCCTGGAGTCCTCGGACTAGCGGGGCGGAGACCCAGTACTTC
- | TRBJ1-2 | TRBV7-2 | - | CASSYRPGGDGYTF | TGTGCCAGCAGTTACAGACCGGGCGGGGATGGCTACACCTTC
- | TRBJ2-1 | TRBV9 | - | CASSVGGLSSYNEQFF | TGTGCCAGCAGCGTAGGGGGACTGAGCTCCTACAATGAGCAGTTCTTC
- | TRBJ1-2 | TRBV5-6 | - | CASSQIRTSNYGYTF | TGTGCCAGCAGCCAGATTCGGACCTCTAACTATGGCTACACCTTC
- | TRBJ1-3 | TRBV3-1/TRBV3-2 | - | CGRGHRRSGNTIYF | TGTGGAAGAGGGCACCGGCGTAGTGGAAACACCATATATTTT
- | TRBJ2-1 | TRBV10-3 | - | CAISRRDEQFF | TGTGCCATCAGTCGGCGGGATGAGCAGTTCTTC
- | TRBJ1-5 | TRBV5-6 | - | CASSLLYSFNQPQHF | TGTGCCAGCAGCTTGTTGTACAGCTTTAATCAGCCCCAGCATTTT
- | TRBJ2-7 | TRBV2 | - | CASSGNERQGGYEQYF | TGTGCCAGCAGTGGGAATGAGCGGCAGGGTGGCTACGAGCAGTACTTC
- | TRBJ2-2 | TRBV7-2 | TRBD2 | CASSLVGTGGKAGELFF | TGTGCCAGCAGCTTAGTGGGTACCGGGGGGAAGGCCGGGGAGCTGTTTTTT